This passage covers 3 T cell receptor beta chains from one sample sequenced in a study of CD8+ T cells in alopecia areata listed by TCRdb under 2018. Library prep was done by the immunoSEQ multiplex PCR assay. RNA was extracted from all samples and reverse transcribed into cDNA as template for TCR sequencing. TCRdb stores this immuneACCESS table with in-frame sequences only. Part of the clones is absent; in the studies checked, under half of the shortfall reflects unresolved V genes, and no reason is known for the rest. For this sample, 90,000 to 130,000 clones appear and none is a singleton. The top ten clonotypes cover roughly a fifth of the sample. Sequencing was carried out using lesional skin. Source of these receptors: a C3H/HeJ mouse with alopecia areata. The haplotype of this strain at the MHC is H2-k.

About this clone itself: All gene names here are mouse names. The CDR3 end lies 4 residues beyond the end of the read and is filled in from the germline J gene. V usage is TRBV13-3 and J usage is TRBJ1-1; 8 nucleotides align to TRBD1. Looked up from germline, CDR1 is NNHDY and CDR2 is SYVADS. The CDR3 consists of 11 residues. The DNA read from the CDR3 is TGTGCCAGCCTGACAGGGGCA. It yields the protein CASLTGA. In full, the CDR3 is CASLTGAEVFF.

Ten or more counts support this clone. Gene names and germline match the mouse. The missing CDR3 end, 4 residues past where the read stops, is filled in from the germline J gene. V usage is TRBV12-1 and J usage is TRBJ2-5, with a tentative D call TRBD2 (5 bases). Germline V gives CDR1 SGHSN, CDR2 HYEKVE. The CDR3 is 15 amino acids. Deletions cut 2 bases from V and 0 bases from J, with 11 bases between. The CDR3 protein is CASSPGLFNQDTQYF. The CDR3 DNA, read in part, is TGTGCCAGCTCTCCCGGACTTTTTAACCAAGAC.

This clone has ten or more counts. Gene names and germline refer to mouse. The sequenced fragment ends 4 residues before the CDR3 boundary, so the rest is inferred from the germline J gene. The V call is TRBV13-3, the J call TRBJ1-1; possibly TRBD1 for D (6 bases). V was trimmed by 2 bases and J by 0 bases, leaving 11 bases between them. Germline V gene data show CDR1 as NNHDY and CDR2 as SYVADS. The CDR3 spans 15 residues. CDR3 amino acids: CASSEDGGQNTEVFF. The sequenced CDR3 bases are TGTGCCAGCAGTGAAGATGGGGGGCAGAACACA.